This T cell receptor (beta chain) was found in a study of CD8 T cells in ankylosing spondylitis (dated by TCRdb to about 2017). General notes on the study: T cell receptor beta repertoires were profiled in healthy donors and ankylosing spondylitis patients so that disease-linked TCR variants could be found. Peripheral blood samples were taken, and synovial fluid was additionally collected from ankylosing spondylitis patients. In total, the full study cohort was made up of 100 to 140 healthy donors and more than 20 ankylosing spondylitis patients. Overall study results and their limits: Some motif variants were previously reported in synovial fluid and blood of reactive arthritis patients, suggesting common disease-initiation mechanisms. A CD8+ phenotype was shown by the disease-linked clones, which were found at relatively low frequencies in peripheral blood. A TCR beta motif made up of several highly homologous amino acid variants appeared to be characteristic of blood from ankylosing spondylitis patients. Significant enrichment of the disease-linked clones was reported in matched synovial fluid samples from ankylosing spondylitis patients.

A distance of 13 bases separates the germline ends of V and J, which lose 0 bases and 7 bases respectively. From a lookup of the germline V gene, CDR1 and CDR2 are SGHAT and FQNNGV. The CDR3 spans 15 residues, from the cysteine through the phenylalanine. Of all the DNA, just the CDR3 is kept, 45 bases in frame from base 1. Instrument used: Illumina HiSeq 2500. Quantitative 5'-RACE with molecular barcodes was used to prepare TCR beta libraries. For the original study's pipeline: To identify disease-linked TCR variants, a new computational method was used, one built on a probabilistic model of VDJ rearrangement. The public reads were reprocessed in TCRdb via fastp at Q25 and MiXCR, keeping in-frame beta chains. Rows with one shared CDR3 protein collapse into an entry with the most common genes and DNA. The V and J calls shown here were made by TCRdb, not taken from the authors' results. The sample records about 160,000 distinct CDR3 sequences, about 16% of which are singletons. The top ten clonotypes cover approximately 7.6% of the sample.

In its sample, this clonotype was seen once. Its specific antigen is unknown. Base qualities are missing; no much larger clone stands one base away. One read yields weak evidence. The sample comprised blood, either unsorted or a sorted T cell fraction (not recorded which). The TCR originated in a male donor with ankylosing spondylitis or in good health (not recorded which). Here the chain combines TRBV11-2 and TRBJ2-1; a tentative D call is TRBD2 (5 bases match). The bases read TGTGCCAGCAGCTTAGATCGTGGGAGTGGAAATGAGCAGTTCTTC. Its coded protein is CASSLDRGSGNEQFF.